By share, the clone carrying this TCR beta chain ranks as medium-sized (0.01 to 0.1%). This entry belongs to a study of T cell repertoires in aging, cancer and after chemotherapy. The germline CDR1 and CDR2 sequences are LNHDA and SQIVND (reference sequence). V gave up 9 bases and J gave up 3 bases; unmatched junction bases: 10. The CDR3 is 15 amino acids. Amplification of TCR beta used genomic DNA extracted from peripheral blood. TRB rearrangements spanning V, D and J were amplified using mixed TRB-A/B primers. TCRdb called the multiplex PCR reads again in MiXCR, with one record for every CDR3 protein. The data show under 3,000 distinct CDR3 sequences, approximately 25% seen once.

This sequence joins TRBV19 and TRBJ2-3; 9 nucleotides line up with TRBD2. This TCR was recovered from a human donor with a solid tumor. Sample: blood. The CDR3 nucleotides read TGTGCCAGCACCAGAAGCGGGGGGCCAACAGATACGCAGTATTTT. It yields the protein CASTRSGGPTDTQYF.